The next 32 T cell receptor beta chains were all read from a single sample in a study of shared clonotypes between healthy human individuals. Assay: immunoSEQ multiplex PCR; the TCRdb copy retains only in-frame clones and omits some. The table includes 2 million to 3 million clones, roughly 93% detected once. Sample: naive CD4+ T cells from PBMCs. Subset defined: CD45RA+ positively selected. All receptors derive from a man younger than 30 in good health. Some clones in this sample may be carry-over from other donors' samples.

CDR3 bases: TGCGCCAGCAGGGGACAGGGTCGTTCGGTTCGGGAGACCCAGTACTTC. Translating it yields CASRGQGRSVRETQYF. The rearrangement uses TRBV5-1 and TRBJ2-5; 9 bases line up with TRBD1. The CDR3 is 16 amino acids. After removal of 5 bases from V and 5 bases from J, the junction contained 13 bases not matched to a gene. Germline lookup yields CDR1 SGHRS and CDR2 YFSETQ.

This clone was found once. The genes are TRBV27 and TRBJ2-5; D not resolved. The V end was cut by 6 bases, the J end by 4 bases, with 12 bases between. CDR3 length equals 13 residues. CDR1 is MNHEY and CDR2 is SMNVEV in the germline V gene (reference sequence). The CDR3 DNA follows: TGTGCCAGCAGGCCCGCGGCCCGAGAGACCCAGTACTTC. Its translation: CASRPAARETQYF.

The J gene is TRBJ2-3, the V gene TRBV9; the D gene is possibly TRBD1 (5 bases). Trimming shortened V by 2 bases and J by 0 bases, and 13 bases separated the two germline ends. The CDR3 totals 16 residues. The V gene's germline CDR1 is SGDLS and CDR2 YYNGEE. The CDR3: CASSVSGIASTDTQYF. Here the CDR3 DNA reads TGTGCCAGCAGCGTCTCAGGGATTGCTAGCACAGATACGCAGTATTTT. Full variable domain (missing parts from reference TRBV9 and TRBJ2-3): DSGVTQTPKHLITATGQRVTLRCSPRSGDLSVYWYQQSLDQGLQFLIQYYNGEERAKGNILERFSAQQFPDLHSELNLSSLELGDSALYFCASSVSGIASTDTQYFGPGTRLTVL.

In its sample, this clone was seen once. The rearrangement uses TRBV30 and TRBJ2-7; D possibly matches TRBD1 or TRBD2 (6 bases each). Trimming pared 0 bases from V and 5 bases from J, leaving 14 bases between. This CDR3 region has 14 residues. Per germline, CDR1 GTSNPN and CDR2 SVGIG (reference sequence). The CDR3 reads CAWSVSRGHDEQYF. The DNA for the CDR3 is TGTGCCTGGAGTGTATCCCGGGGGCATGACGAGCAGTACTTC.

This clone was recorded a few times. The chain recombines TRBV9 with TRBJ1-2, with D unclear. Trimming left V 0 bases short and J 2 bases short, with 8 bases between. This CDR3 has 14 amino acids. Per germline, CDR1 SGDLS and CDR2 YYNGEE. This CDR3 is CASSVGALNYGYTF. The CDR3 DNA follows: TGTGCCAGCAGCGTAGGGGCACTAAACTATGGCTACACCTTC.

V is TRBV7-7 and J is TRBJ2-5; D might be TRBD1 (6 bases). Germline lookup yields CDR1 SSHAT and CDR2 FNYEAQ (reference sequence). This CDR3 region has 15 residues. V lost 5 bases to trimming and J lost 1 base, with 14 bases between them. CDR3 region: CASSALGAVQETQYF. CDR3 nucleotide sequence: TGTGCCAGCAGCGCCTTGGGGGCGGTCCAAGAGACCCAGTACTTC.

With respect to this clone: The same CDR3 can be traced to other DNA sequences in this sample. The chain employs TRBV5-1 and TRBJ2-3; D unclear. The CDR3 sequence is 13 residues long. Germline V gives CDR1 SGHRS, CDR2 YFSETQ. V was shortened by 0 bases and J by 4 bases, with 6 bases between the two germline ends. CDR3 sequence: CASSLASADTQYF. The CDR3 DNA is TGCGCCAGCAGCTTGGCCTCAGCAGATACGCAGTATTTT.

The chain employs TRBV28 and TRBJ1-3; no firm D call. The CDR3 is 13 amino acids. Trimming pared 9 bases from V and 0 bases from J, leaving 9 bases between. Per germline, CDR1 MDHEN and CDR2 SYDVKM. CDR3 in amino acids: CASKRFSGNTIYF. CDR3 coding DNA: TGTGCCAGTAAGAGGTTCTCTGGAAACACCATATATTTT.

A few counts support this clone. This chain connects TRBV5-1 to TRBJ2-2; 8 bases fit TRBD2. CDR1 and CDR2 (germline): SGHRS, YFSETQ. Trimming removed 4 bases from V and 3 bases from J; junction bases left unmatched: 8. This CDR3 region has 16 residues. The CDR3 here is CASSPRTSSYTGELFF. Written as DNA, the CDR3 is TGCGCCAGCAGCCCAAGGACTAGCAGCTACACCGGGGAGCTGTTTTTT.

This chain connects TRBV5-1 to TRBJ2-6; D assignment may be TRBD1 or TRBD2 (5 bases each). Germline V lookup: CDR1 SGHRS, CDR2 YFSETQ. V gave up 4 bases and J gave up 0 bases, with 14 bases separating them. This CDR3 contains 17 residues. The CDR3 coding sequence is TGCGCCAGCAGCCGAGGGCCAGGGCCCTCTGGGGCCAACGTCCTGACTTTC. Translation: CASSRGPGPSGANVLTF.

This chain's CDR3 is CASRVVGAGEQFF. The CDR3 DNA is TGTGCCAGCAGAGTGGTCGGGGCCGGAGAGCAGTTCTTC. The chain uses TRBV11-2 and TRBJ2-1, with D possibly called TRBD1 or TRBD2 (5 bases each). V was clipped by 6 bases and J by 10 bases, with 16 bases between them. The CDR3 loop spans 13 amino acids. Germline values: CDR1 SGHAT, CDR2 FQNNGV.

The DNA for the CDR3 is TGCAGCGTAGGGCGGGTCACCGGGGAGCTGTTTTTT. Translation gives CSVGRVTGELFF. The rearrangement links TRBV29-1 to TRBJ2-2; possible D gene TRBD2, 5 bases. This CDR3 has 12 residues. CDR1 and CDR2 from the germline V gene are SQVTM and ANQGSEA. Between the trimmed V and J ends, which lost 6 bases and 4 bases, there was a span of 9 bases.

This rearrangement joins TRBV28 to TRBJ2-7; maybe TRBD2 (5 bases). The germline V and J ends were trimmed by 4 bases and 9 bases, with 25 bases remaining between them. Germline-derived CDR1 and CDR2 are MDHEN and SYDVKM. The CDR3 extends over 16 amino acids. The CDR3 region is CASSYRAFGIRVGQYF. The CDR3 DNA reads TGTGCCAGCAGTTACCGCGCGTTCGGGATTCGAGTGGGGCAGTACTTC.

On this clone: The identical CDR3 is also encoded by other nucleotide sequences in the sample. The V gene is TRBV18, the J gene TRBJ2-3; no definite D call. CDR1 KGHSH and CDR2 LQKENI come from the germline V gene. Trimming pared 6 bases from V and 1 base from J, leaving 8 bases between. This CDR3 contains 13 residues. The CDR3 is CASSRAGTDTQYF. DNA for the CDR3: TGTGCCAGCTCCCGGGCCGGCACAGATACGCAGTATTTT.

This clone has a single count. J is TRBJ2-5 and V is TRBV5-1, with TRBD2 identical over 8 bases. The junction had 7 bases not matched to a gene; V was cut back by 4 bases and J by 5 bases. CDR1 SGHRS and CDR2 YFSETQ come from the germline V gene. The CDR3 has 14 amino acids. The CDR3 reads CASSPGLAQETQYF. In DNA form, the CDR3 reads TGCGCCAGCAGCCCCGGACTAGCCCAGGAGACCCAGTACTTC.

The chain uses TRBV6-1 and TRBJ1-2, with unresolved D. V dropped 4 bases and J dropped 8 bases, with 17 bases sitting between them. This CDR3 contains 14 residues. Germline CDR1 reads MNHNS; CDR2 reads SASEGT. The CDR3 here is CASSGRTEPGGYTF. The CDR3 DNA follows: TGTGCCAGCAGTGGTAGAACAGAACCTGGAGGCTACACCTTC.

V usage is TRBV6-5 and J usage is TRBJ1-6; D perhaps matches TRBD1 (6 bases). Trimming took off 0 bases at V and 7 bases at J, with 10 bases between the two ends. The CDR3 consists of 15 residues. Germline V gene sequence: CDR1 MNHEY, CDR2 SVGAGI. CDR3 nucleotides: TGTGCCAGCAGTTACTCAGGGGGAAAGAATTCACCCCTCCACTTT. It codes for CASSYSGGKNSPLHF.

V gene TRBV11-2 combines with J gene TRBJ2-2; D is unclear. The V end lost 7 bases, the J end lost 5 bases, and 14 bases lay between the germline ends. This CDR3 is 14 amino acids long. CDR1 is SGHAT and CDR2 is FQNNGV in the germline V gene. The CDR3 coding sequence is TGTGCCAGCATTGTAGGATACGGGACCGGGGAGCTGTTTTTT. Protein sequence: CASIVGYGTGELFF. Full variable domain (rest looked up from reference TRBV11-2 and TRBJ2-2): EAGVAQSPRYKIIEKRQSVAFWCNPISGHATLYWYQQILGQGPKLLIQFQNNGVVDDSQLPKDRFSAERLKGVDSTLKIQPAKLEDSAVYLCASIVGYGTGELFFGEGSRLTVL.

The chain recombines TRBV6-1 with TRBJ2-7, with unresolved D. Trimming removed 4 bases at V and 4 bases at J, with 17 bases between. The CDR3 sequence is 15 residues long. CDR1 and CDR2 (germline): MNHNS, SASEGT. CDR3 coding DNA: TGTGCCAGCAGTGGATCGAAGGGTTGGGAATACGAGCAGTACTTC. It encodes CASSGSKGWEYEQYF.

The rearrangement joins TRBV6-5 to TRBJ1-5; 9 bases match TRBD1. Germline loops: CDR1 MNHEY, CDR2 SVGAGI. V lost 0 bases, J lost 4 bases, and 4 bases stayed unmatched. This CDR3 contains 16 residues. CDR3 sequence reads: CASSYSGTGTNQPQHF. In nucleotides, the CDR3 is TGTGCCAGCAGTTACTCCGGGACAGGGACGAATCAGCCCCAGCATTTT.

The rearrangement joins TRBV7-9 to TRBJ1-2; no firm D call. The germline CDR1 and CDR2 sequences are SEHNR and FQNEAQ (reference sequence). The CDR3 loop spans 15 amino acids. The V end lost 7 bases, the J end lost 8 bases, and 23 bases lay between the germline ends. The CDR3 here is CASMSSGQGEAGYTF. The CDR3 region has the DNA TGTGCCAGCATGAGCTCGGGCCAAGGAGAGGCGGGCTACACCTTC.

V usage is TRBV28 and J usage is TRBJ1-2; 9 nucleotides line up with TRBD1. Unmatched junction bases numbered 14, after V lost 5 bases and J lost 13 bases. CDR1 is MDHEN and CDR2 is SYDVKM in the germline V gene. The CDR3 sequence is 14 residues long. The CDR3 DNA reads as TGTGCCAGCAGTCTCCCGGGGGGACAGGGAGTGGGCACCTTC. Translated, it gives CASSLPGGQGVGTF.

The count of this clone is one. V is TRBV2 and J is TRBJ2-1; D is perhaps TRBD1 (5 bases). Trimming took off 8 bases at V and 0 bases at J, with 11 bases between the two ends. Germline CDR1 and CDR2: SNHLY and FYNNEI. The CDR3 loop spans 14 amino acids. DNA of the CDR3: TGTGCCAGCGGTGGCAGGGTCTCCTACAATGAGCAGTTCTTC. Encoded protein: CASGGRVSYNEQFF.

V is TRBV28 and J is TRBJ2-1; unclear D gene. This CDR3 contains 16 residues. CDR1 is MDHEN and CDR2 is SYDVKM in the germline V gene. Between the trimmed V and J ends, which lost 10 bases and 2 bases, there was a span of 21 bases. Here the CDR3 DNA reads TGTGCCACCGCGGAGTTGGTGGGAATCACCTACAATGAGCAGTTCTTC. Translated: CATAELVGITYNEQFF.

The rearrangement joins TRBV2 to TRBJ2-7, with D perhaps matching TRBD1 (5 bases). V dropped 4 bases and J dropped 1 base, with 11 bases sitting between them. The CDR3 runs to 14 residues. Germline CDR1 is SNHLY and CDR2 is FYNNEI. Here the CDR3 reads CASSAMTASYEQYF. CDR3 sequence (DNA): TGTGCCAGCAGTGCGATGACAGCTTCCTACGAGCAGTACTTC.

The gene calls are TRBV15 and TRBJ2-1; D perhaps matches TRBD2 (5 bases). The V gene's germline CDR1 is LNHNV and CDR2 YYDKDF (reference sequence). The ends were cut back, 0 bases at V and 12 bases at J, with 12 bases in the middle. The CDR3 runs to 13 residues. CDR3 residues: CATSRDPARGQFF. The CDR3 DNA reads TGTGCCACCAGCAGAGACCCAGCCCGGGGGCAGTTCTTC.

V and J are TRBV7-2 and TRBJ2-2; 8 bases agree with TRBD1. V was pared by 5 bases and J by 4 bases, with 3 bases of the junction left unmatched. CDR3 length: 14 amino acids. The germline V gene has CDR1 SGHTA and CDR2 FQGNSA. Here the CDR3 reads CASSLTGGTGELFF. In nucleotides, the CDR3 is TGTGCCAGCAGCCTTACAGGGGGCACCGGGGAGCTGTTTTTT.

The chain couples TRBV5-1 to TRBJ2-2; TRBD2 matches at 7 bases. Per germline, CDR1 SGHRS and CDR2 YFSETQ. Trimming took 3 bases from V and 5 from J; bases not matched to a gene: 10. CDR3 length equals 16 residues. The CDR3 coding sequence is TGCGCCAGCAGCTCCACCGGCGGGGGAAGGACCGGGGAGCTGTTTTTT. Translating it yields CASSSTGGGRTGELFF.

The V call is TRBV5-1, the J call TRBJ2-2; the match to TRBD2 covers 15 bases. This CDR3 region has 18 residues. Per germline, CDR1 SGHRS and CDR2 YFSETQ. The ends lost 4 bases at V and 0 bases at J; junction bases unmatched: 4. In nucleotides, the CDR3 is TGCGCCAGCAGCGCGGGACTAGCGGGAGGACCGAACACCGGGGAGCTGTTTTTT. Translation: CASSAGLAGGPNTGELFF. Variable domain in full (rest from reference TRBV5-1 and TRBJ2-2): KAGVTQTPRYLIKTRGQQVTLSCSPISGHRSVSWYQQTPGQGLQFLFEYFSETQRNKGNFPGRFSGRQFSNSRSEMNVSTLELGDSALYLCASSAGLAGGPNTGELFFGEGSRLTVL.

The rearrangement joins TRBV5-1 to TRBJ2-5, with 8 bases lining up with TRBD1. This CDR3 comprises 15 residues. CDR1 SGHRS and CDR2 YFSETQ come from the germline V gene. The junction had 7 bases not matched to a gene; V was cut back by 1 base and J by 5 bases. CDR3 sequence: CASSLFGTGGETQYF. The CDR3 DNA follows: TGCGCCAGCAGCTTGTTTGGGACAGGTGGGGAGACCCAGTACTTC.

The chain couples TRBV28 to TRBJ1-1, with D perhaps matching TRBD1 (6 bases). The CDR3 length is 15 residues. Germline V CDR1 and CDR2: MDHEN, SYDVKM. V lost 2 bases, J lost 4 bases, and 14 bases lay in between. The CDR3 here is CASSLKAGAPTEAFF. The CDR3 DNA reads as TGTGCCAGCAGTTTAAAGGCAGGGGCTCCCACTGAAGCTTTCTTT. Complete variable domain (other parts from reference TRBV28 and TRBJ1-1): DVKVTQSSRYLVKRTGEKVFLECVQDMDHENMFWYRQDPGLGLRLIYFSYDVKMKEKGDIPEGYSVSREKKERFSLILESASTNQTSMYLCASSLKAGAPTEAFFGQGTRLTVV.

V gene TRBV10-3 combines with J gene TRBJ2-7, with D possibly matching TRBD1 (6 bases). CDR1 ENHRY and CDR2 SYGVKD come from the germline V gene. V was pared by 6 bases and J by 1 base, with 16 bases between. The CDR3 sequence is 15 residues long. The CDR3 loop is CAISYRVEGSYEQYF. CDR3 coding DNA: TGTGCCATCAGCTACAGGGTCGAGGGATCCTACGAGCAGTACTTC.